These 13 T cell receptor beta chains were all obtained from the same sample, sequenced in a study of long-term antiretroviral therapy in people with HIV. Researchers ran immunoSEQ v3.0 at survey level. Assay used: immunoSEQ multiplex PCR; TCRdb lists only in-frame clones, some missing. The repertoire consists of some 35,000 clones, with around 94% occurring once and the leading ten covering roughly 3.5%. The sample was unsorted PBMCs, taken more than 5 years after starting antiretroviral therapy. These receptor sequences come from a woman between 45 and 65 years old with HIV.

This clone was seen once. The chain has TRBV12-1 and TRBJ2-7; the table's TRBD2 call for D was not verified on the DNA. TRBV12-1 is flagged as a pseudogene. The CDR3 sequence is 16 residues long. CDR3 region: CASSLDPGLASDEQYF. The DNA for the CDR3 is TGTGCCAGCAGCTTGGACCCGGGACTAGCTTCGGACGAGCAGTACTTC.

This clone showed up just once. The V and J genes are TRBV6-6 and TRBJ1-1; 10 nucleotides agree with TRBD1. J gave up 4 bases and V 7 bases, and 6 bases lay outside the gene matches. The CDR3 covers 14 residues. CDR1 MNHNY and CDR2 SVGAGI come from the germline V gene (reference sequence). In nucleotides, the CDR3 is TGTGCCAGCATTGACAGGGGGCGGAGCACTGAAGCTTTCTTT. It translates to CASIDRGRSTEAFF.

The chain carries TRBV6-5 and TRBJ1-1; 9 nucleotides align to TRBD1. Trimming at V came to 3 bases and at J to 5 bases, leaving 7 bases not matched to a gene. From germline, CDR1 is MNHEY and CDR2 SVGAGI. The CDR3 extends over 15 amino acids. The CDR3 sequence is CASSYEGQGRTEAFF. The CDR3 DNA reads as TGTGCCAGCAGTTATGAGGGACAGGGTCGGACTGAAGCTTTCTTT.

The chain carries TRBV7-2 and TRBJ2-1, with D possibly being TRBD2 (7 bases). Deletions cut 2 bases from V and 6 bases from J, with 11 bases between. Germline loops: CDR1 SGHTA, CDR2 FQGNSA. This CDR3 has 14 residues. In DNA form, the CDR3 reads TGTGCCAGCAGCTTAAGGGGGGGCGGCAATGAGCAGTTCTTC. It is translated as CASSLRGGGNEQFF.

The chain uses TRBV30 and TRBJ1-1; the D gene is possibly TRBD1 (5 bases). V lost 7 bases to trimming and J lost 3 bases, with 12 bases between them. The CDR3 runs to 12 residues. The germline V gene has CDR1 GTSNPN and CDR2 SVGIG (reference sequence). DNA for the CDR3: TGTGCCTACCGACAGAAGGACACTGAAGCTTTCTTT. Its translation is CAYRQKDTEAFF.

This rearrangement joins TRBV6-4 to TRBJ1-1; tentatively, D is TRBD1 (5 bases). Germline V gene data show CDR1 as MRHNA and CDR2 as SNTAGT. Deletions cut 2 bases from V and 5 bases from J, with 9 bases between. The CDR3 spans 13 residues. CDR3: CASSDGGGTEAFF. CDR3 nucleotide sequence: TGTGCCAGCAGTGACGGGGGGGGGACTGAAGCTTTCTTT.

V and J are TRBV2 and TRBJ1-1; a weak D match, TRBD1 (5 bases). CDR3 length equals 12 residues. Looked up from germline, CDR1 is SNHLY and CDR2 is FYNNEI. The ends were cut back, 4 bases at V and 9 bases at J, with 12 bases in the middle. CDR3 coding DNA: TGTGCCAGCAGTGGGGACCAGTCCAAAGCTTTCTTT. Translation gives CASSGDQSKAFF.

The chain couples TRBV7-6 to TRBJ2-7, with D tentatively TRBD1 (6 bases). CDR3 size: 15 residues. CDR1 is SGHVS and CDR2 is FNYEAQ in the germline V gene. V was clipped by 0 bases and J by 6 bases, with 15 bases between them. This chain's CDR3 is CASSLARPGVAEQYF. DNA of the CDR3: TGTGCCAGCAGCTTAGCGCGCCCAGGGGTAGCCGAGCAGTACTTC.

The chain combines TRBV14 with TRBJ1-6, with 10 bases matching TRBD1. Germline CDR1 SGHDN, CDR2 FVKESK. The J segment lost 7 bases and the V segment lost 0 bases, leaving 0 bases of the junction unmatched. This CDR3 contains 15 residues. The CDR3 is CASSQEDRGNSPLHF. For the CDR3, the DNA is TGTGCCAGCAGCCAAGAGGACAGGGGGAATTCACCCCTCCACTTT. The full variable domain, rest sourced from reference TRBV14 and TRBJ1-6, is EAGVTQFPSHSVIEKGQTVTLRCDPISGHDNLYWYRRVMGKEIKFLLHFVKESKQDESGMPNNRFLAERTGGTYSTLKVQPAELEDSGVYFCASSQEDRGNSPLHFGNGTRLTVT.

The genes are TRBV2 and TRBJ1-2; the D gene is possibly TRBD1 (6 bases). Germline values: CDR1 SNHLY, CDR2 FYNNEI. With 2 bases removed from V and 2 bases from J, the gap between germline ends came to 6 bases. CDR3 size: 13 residues. The CDR3 nucleotides read TGTGCCAGCAGTGAACAGGGGAACTATGGCTACACCTTC. It translates to CASSEQGNYGYTF.

This sequence joins TRBV6-5 and TRBJ2-1, with D possibly being TRBD2 (5 bases). Germline CDR1 is MNHEY and CDR2 is SVGAGI. The CDR3 has 14 residues. Deletions cut 6 bases from V and 5 bases from J, with 14 bases between. CDR3 nucleotide sequence: TGTGCCAGCAGAGGACTTAACACTAACAATGAGCAGTTCTTC. This translates into CASRGLNTNNEQFF.

The chain recombines TRBV7-2 with TRBJ1-1, with 7 bases identical to TRBD1. J lost 1 base, V lost 2 bases, and 13 bases had no gene match. This CDR3 is built from 18 residues. Germline CDR1 SGHTA, CDR2 FQGNSA. DNA of the CDR3: TGTGCCAGCAGCTTATCCGGGACAGTCACTTTGGGGAACACTGAAGCTTTCTTT. This sequence encodes CASSLSGTVTLGNTEAFF. The entire variable domain, with the rest obtained from reference TRBV7-2 and TRBJ1-1, is as follows: GAGVSQSPSNKVTEKGKDVELRCDPISGHTALYWYRQSLGQGLEFLIYFQGNSAPDKSGLPSDRFSAERTGGSVSTLTIQRTQQEDSAVYLCASSLSGTVTLGNTEAFFGQGTRLTVV.

The chain joins TRBV6-1 to TRBJ1-2, with D hard to call. The CDR3 has 11 amino acids. CDR1 and CDR2 from the germline V gene are MNHNS and SASEGT. V lost 2 bases and J 14 bases, leaving 12 bases between the germline ends. The CDR3 sequence: CASSERPQITF. CDR3 bases: TGTGCCAGCAGTGAAAGGCCGCAGATAACCTTC.